The 32 T cell receptor beta chains below were found in one sample sequenced in a study of cytomegalovirus exposure and HLA in healthy donors. In the PCR, 60 Vbeta and 13 Jbeta primers were used. The method was immunoSEQ multiplex PCR; TCRdb's version includes in-frame clones alone and lacks a portion of them. The table lists about 190,000 clones, roughly three quarters of them singletons, with 1.5% to 2% in the top ten. The sample comprised PBMCs. The origin of the receptors is a woman in her forties or fifties in good health and CMV-seronegative.

The chain is built from TRBV29-1 and TRBJ1-5; no reliable D call. CDR3 size: 12 residues. Germline-derived CDR1 and CDR2 are SQVTM and ANQGSEA. With 7 bases removed from V and 4 bases from J, the gap between germline ends came to 11 bases. The CDR3 bases are TGCAGCGCACAAGACGGGAATCAGCCCCAGCATTTT. It codes for CSAQDGNQPQHF.

The chain recombines TRBV27 with TRBJ2-1, with 7 bases lining up with TRBD2. The CDR3 runs 17 residues. V shed 4 bases, J shed 3 bases, and the junction held 12 bases outside the gene matches. The germline V gene has CDR1 MNHEY and CDR2 SMNVEV (reference sequence). This chain's CDR3 is CASSSKTGGLYYNEQFF. As DNA, the CDR3 is TGTGCCAGCAGTTCAAAAACGGGGGGACTATACTACAATGAGCAGTTCTTC.

V is TRBV27 and J is TRBJ2-3, with D maybe TRBD1 (6 bases). Per the germline V gene, CDR1 is MNHEY and CDR2 is SMNVEV (reference sequence). V gave up 5 bases and J gave up 7 bases, with 13 bases separating them. This CDR3 region has 13 residues. CDR3 sequence reads: CASSQTGAYTQYF. The DNA for the CDR3 is TGTGCCAGCAGTCAGACAGGAGCCTATACGCAGTATTTT.

The rearrangement uses TRBV5-3 and TRBJ1-2, with D tentatively TRBD1 (6 bases). TRBV5-3 is an ORF, and what it does is uncertain. V was clipped by 4 bases and J by 0 bases, with 16 bases between them. The CDR3 is 16 residues long. The CDR3 sequence: CARSPQGITANYGYTF. For the CDR3, the DNA is TGTGCCAGAAGCCCACAGGGTATAACGGCTAACTATGGCTACACCTTC.

The CDR3 DNA is TGTGCCAGCAGTGATCGGGGGGAGACCCAGTACTTC. Translated, it gives CASSDRGETQYF. The chain couples TRBV25-1 to TRBJ2-5, with a weak D call TRBD2 (6 bases). The CDR3 spans 12 residues. In germline, CDR1 is MGHDK, CDR2 SYGVNS. Trimming cost V 3 bases and J 5 bases, with 7 bases left between them.

This clone was detected a few times. The V gene is TRBV6-1, the J gene TRBJ1-3, with a possible D match to TRBD1 (6 bases). In germline, CDR1 is MNHNS, CDR2 SASEGT. The CDR3 spans 14 residues. The ends were cut back, 7 bases at V and 5 bases at J, with 15 bases in the middle. The CDR3 here is CASKTQGGRNTIYF. The CDR3 DNA reads as TGTGCCAGCAAAACACAGGGCGGCCGAAACACCATATATTTT.

V gene TRBV5-1 combines with J gene TRBJ2-3; 7 bases agree with TRBD1. CDR1 SGHRS and CDR2 YFSETQ come from the germline V gene. After removal of 2 bases from V and 6 bases from J, the junction contained 12 bases not matched to a gene. The CDR3 spans 16 residues. CDR3 sequence: CASSLPRGPVGDTQYF. CDR3 nucleotides: TGCGCCAGCAGCTTACCGAGGGGGCCCGTCGGGGATACGCAGTATTTT.

About this clone: The junction shows a germline mismatch at one end, possibly a read error. The chain is built from TRBV7-9 and TRBJ1-1; D is unclear. Germline assignment: CDR1 SEHNR and CDR2 FQNEAQ (reference sequence). The length of the CDR3 is 15 residues. In DNA form, the CDR3 reads TGTTCCAGCAGCCCCCCAGGAGGTGTGAACACTGAAGCTTTCTTT. Its translation is CSSSPPGGVNTEAFF.

This chain links TRBV27 with TRBJ1-2; D unclear. Trimming left V 7 bases short and J 2 bases short, with 8 bases between. Germline CDR1 MNHEY, CDR2 SMNVEV (reference sequence). The CDR3 length is 12 residues. In DNA form, the CDR3 reads TGTGCCAGCAAAGCGGGGAACTATGGCTACACCTTC. It yields the protein CASKAGNYGYTF.

The rearrangement links TRBV6-6 to TRBJ1-4; D might be TRBD1 (6 bases). There are 15 residues in the CDR3. Trimming removed 7 bases from V and 5 bases from J, with 17 bases in between. Germline CDR1 reads MNHNY; CDR2 reads SVGAGI (reference sequence). CDR3 in DNA: TGTGCCAGCACCCAAGGGGGGAGGGGGAATGAAAAACTGTTTTTT. It codes for CASTQGGRGNEKLFF.

This chain joins TRBV5-4 and TRBJ1-1; 11 bases align to TRBD1. CDR3 length: 15 amino acids. V lost 4 bases and J lost 0; bases outside the gene matches: 2. Germline V gene lookup returns CDR1 SGHNT and CDR2 YYREEE (reference sequence). CDR3 region: CASSGQGAVNTEAFF. The DNA for the CDR3 is TGTGCCAGCAGCGGACAGGGGGCAGTGAACACTGAAGCTTTCTTT.

V usage is TRBV18 and J usage is TRBJ1-1; D is perhaps TRBD1 (6 bases). Germline CDR1 KGHSH, CDR2 LQKENI. V was trimmed by 4 bases and J by 5 bases, leaving 14 bases between them. CDR3 length: 14 amino acids. DNA of the CDR3: TGTGCCAGCTCACTTAAACAGGGAGGGACTGAAGCTTTCTTT. Protein product: CASSLKQGGTEAFF.

This chain joins TRBV19 and TRBJ2-2; D is possibly TRBD1 (5 bases). The length of the CDR3 is 15 residues. Trimming took 6 bases from V and 1 from J, leaving 12 bases between them. The germline V gene has CDR1 LNHDA and CDR2 SQIVND (reference sequence). CDR3 in amino acids: CASRKLTENTGELFF. CDR3 sequence (DNA): TGTGCCAGTAGGAAACTGACAGAGAACACCGGGGAGCTGTTTTTT.

The V call is TRBV5-1, the J call TRBJ2-1, with no clear D. The CDR3 sequence is 15 residues long. The germline gives CDR1 SGHRS, CDR2 YFSETQ. V was shortened by 0 bases and J by 7 bases, with 14 bases between the two germline ends. The DNA of the CDR3 is TGCGCCAGCAGCTTGGAGTGGTTTGGGCGAAATGAGCAGTTCTTC. This codes for CASSLEWFGRNEQFF.

This clone turned up a few times. The chain combines TRBV4-3 with TRBJ2-5, with D uncertain. The CDR3 is made up of 13 amino acids. The germline CDR1 and CDR2 sequences are LGHNA and YSLEER. The V and J ends lost 0 bases and 5 bases respectively, with 7 bases between them. CDR3 residues: CASSQEGWETQYF. CDR3 DNA: TGCGCCAGCAGCCAAGAGGGCTGGGAGACCCAGTACTTC.

The chain links TRBV2 to TRBJ1-5, with D maybe TRBD1 (6 bases). Germline V gives CDR1 SNHLY, CDR2 FYNNEI. V gave up 4 bases and J gave up 5 bases, with 15 bases separating them. The CDR3 runs 15 residues. The CDR3 nucleotides are TGTGCCAGCAGTGTCTGGGGGCTTGGAGATCAGCCCCAGCATTTT. Translated, it gives CASSVWGLGDQPQHF.

The V gene is TRBV25-1, the J gene TRBJ2-1; a possible D gene is TRBD1 (5 bases). From germline, CDR1 is MGHDK and CDR2 SYGVNS. Trimming took 1 base from V and 6 from J, leaving 13 bases between them. The CDR3 extends over 15 amino acids. CDR3 in DNA: TGTGCCAGCAGTGAATCGCAGGGTAAGCGCAATGAGCAGTTCTTC. It is translated as CASSESQGKRNEQFF.

The chain employs TRBV19 and TRBJ1-5; a possible D gene is TRBD1 (6 bases). V was trimmed by 7 bases and J by 8 bases, leaving 27 bases between them. CDR1 and CDR2 (germline): LNHDA, SQIVND (reference sequence). This CDR3 has 17 amino acids. CDR3 sequence reads: CASTDPGTPLLGKPQHF. The DNA of the CDR3 is TGTGCCAGTACGGATCCCGGGACACCATTACTGGGGAAGCCCCAGCATTTT.

The rearrangement uses TRBV15 and TRBJ2-5; 9 positions agree with TRBD1. Germline loops: CDR1 LNHNV, CDR2 YYDKDF (reference sequence). The CDR3 extends over 17 amino acids. V gave up 3 bases and J gave up 0 bases; unmatched junction bases: 8. The CDR3 DNA sequence: TGTGCCACCAGCAGGGCCCCGGGACAGGGTAACCAAGAGACCCAGTACTTC. Amino acids: CATSRAPGQGNQETQYF.

This clone was observed a handful of times. The V gene is TRBV6-1, the J gene TRBJ2-2, with D unclear. This CDR3 has 14 amino acids. The V gene's germline CDR1 is MNHNS and CDR2 SASEGT. V was shortened by 0 bases and J by 6 bases, with 8 bases between the two germline ends. The CDR3 reads CASSEARLAGELFF. DNA for the CDR3: TGTGCCAGCAGTGAAGCTCGGTTAGCCGGGGAGCTGTTTTTT.

The sample holds one count of this clone. The rearrangement uses TRBV7-8 and TRBJ1-2, with D unclear. The germline gives CDR1 SGHVS, CDR2 FQNEAQ. The CDR3 extends over 12 amino acids. V was clipped by 5 bases and J by 2 bases, with 6 bases between them. CDR3 region: CASSLQNYGYTF. For the CDR3, the DNA is TGTGCCAGCAGCCTCCAGAACTATGGCTACACCTTC.

The chain joins TRBV7-9 to TRBJ1-1; 7 bases match TRBD1. With V trimmed by 4 bases and J by 8 bases, 10 bases remained unmatched. The CDR3 is 14 amino acids. Germline-derived CDR1 and CDR2 are SEHNR and FQNEAQ (reference sequence). The CDR3 is CASSSSDRFLEAFF. DNA of the CDR3: TGTGCCAGCAGCTCATCGGACAGGTTCCTCGAAGCTTTCTTT.

The chain combines TRBV5-1 with TRBJ2-2; 13 positions match TRBD2. Germline CDR1 reads SGHRS; CDR2 reads YFSETQ. After removal of 3 bases from V and 8 bases from J, the junction contained 7 bases not matched to a gene. CDR3 length equals 16 residues. CDR3 bases: TGCGCCAGCAGCTCAGGACTAGCGGGAGTACCGGGGGAGCTGTTTTTT. Translation gives CASSSGLAGVPGELFF.

The genes are TRBV6-6 and TRBJ2-2, with 8 nucleotides matching TRBD1. The J segment lost 5 bases and the V segment lost 4 bases, leaving 3 bases of the junction unmatched. This CDR3 is 14 amino acids long. Germline CDR1 and CDR2: MNHNY and SVGAGI (reference sequence). CDR3: CASSFTGGTGELFF. CDR3 nucleotide sequence: TGTGCCAGCAGTTTCACAGGGGGTACCGGGGAGCTGTTTTTT.

This sequence joins TRBV9 and TRBJ2-2; D possibly corresponds to TRBD1 (5 bases). Germline V gene sequence: CDR1 SGDLS, CDR2 YYNGEE. The CDR3 has 14 residues. V dropped 4 bases and J dropped 6 bases, with 13 bases sitting between them. The CDR3 reads CASSTSSGPGELFF. The CDR3 DNA reads as TGTGCCAGCAGCACCAGTTCAGGGCCCGGGGAGCTGTTTTTT.

This clone has a single count. The chain is built from TRBV9 and TRBJ2-5; TRBD1 might be the D (6 bases). Trimming took off 6 bases at V and 1 base at J, with 13 bases between the two ends. Germline loops: CDR1 SGDLS, CDR2 YYNGEE. This CDR3 contains 14 residues. CDR3 nucleotides: TGTGCCAGCACCTTGCGAGGGGGCCAAGAGACCCAGTACTTC. This encodes CASTLRGGQETQYF.

The chain couples TRBV5-4 to TRBJ2-1, with D possibly matching TRBD2 (5 bases). Germline CDR1 SGHNT, CDR2 YYREEE (reference sequence). The CDR3 totals 15 residues. V was pared by 3 bases and J by 5 bases, with 15 bases between. The DNA of the CDR3 is TGTGCCAGCAGCTCCACAGCGGTACGCCACAATGAGCAGTTCTTC. It codes for CASSSTAVRHNEQFF.

This chain uses TRBV10-3 with TRBJ1-1; weak D call: TRBD1 (6 bases). CDR1 is ENHRY, CDR2 SYGVKD, per germline. There are 12 residues in the CDR3. Trimming took 3 bases from V and 8 from J, leaving 10 bases between them. CDR3 DNA sequence: TGTGCCATCAGTGACAGGGGTTGGGAAGCTTTCTTT. As protein: CAISDRGWEAFF.

The V and J genes are TRBV4-2 and TRBJ1-2; D may be TRBD1 (5 bases). Trimming shortened V by 0 bases and J by 5 bases, and 13 bases separated the two germline ends. The CDR3 consists of 15 residues. Germline V lookup: CDR1 LGHNA, CDR2 YNFKEQ. The CDR3 region has the DNA TGTGCCAGCAGCCAAGACGGGCGGGGGGAATATGGCTACACCTTC. Translation: CASSQDGRGEYGYTF.

The J gene is TRBJ1-1, the V gene TRBV28; D remains ambiguous. This CDR3 has 12 amino acids. The V gene lost 2 bases and the J gene lost 11 bases, with 12 bases spanning the gap. Germline CDR1 reads MDHEN; CDR2 reads SYDVKM. Written as DNA, the CDR3 is TGTGCCAGCAGTTTAGCCCGGCAGGTCGCTTTCTTT. Translated: CASSLARQVAFF.

A few counts support this clone. This chain connects TRBV6-5 to TRBJ1-1, with D possibly matching TRBD1 (5 bases). This CDR3 is built from 14 residues. Deletions cut 7 bases from V and 1 base from J, with 13 bases between. Germline CDR1 and CDR2: MNHEY and SVGAGI. The CDR3: CASISPGKNTEAFF. CDR3 coding DNA: TGTGCCAGCATTAGTCCAGGGAAGAACACTGAAGCTTTCTTT.

The chain carries TRBV9 and TRBJ2-5; 10 bases map to TRBD2. V gave up 0 bases and J gave up 4 bases; unmatched junction bases: 9. Germline V lookup: CDR1 SGDLS, CDR2 YYNGEE. The CDR3 contains 17 residues. Here the CDR3 reads CASSVATLAGEAETQYF. In DNA, the CDR3 is TGTGCCAGCAGCGTAGCTACCCTAGCGGGGGAGGCAGAGACCCAGTACTTC. The entire variable domain, with the rest obtained from reference TRBV9 and TRBJ2-5, is as follows: DSGVTQTPKHLITATGQRVTLRCSPRSGDLSVYWYQQSLDQGLQFLIQYYNGEERAKGNILERFSAQQFPDLHSELNLSSLELGDSALYFCASSVATLAGEAETQYFGPGTRLLVL.